A single sample gave rise to the 26 T cell receptor beta chains below, sequenced in a study of vaccination effects on CD4 cells after COVID-19. The authors isolated CD4+ T cells after about 10 days of culture. Antigen specificity for these receptors is unknown. Method: immunoSEQ multiplex PCR; TCRdb's copy keeps in-frame clones and lacks some. The repertoire holds 35,000 to 40,000 clones, about four fifths seen once, with approximately 2.9% in the top ten. The sample consisted of CD4+ T cells from PBMCs cultured without peptide, taken before COVID-19 vaccination. The origin of the receptors is a human donor who received a COVID-19 vaccine.

The J gene is TRBJ2-1, the V gene TRBV7-2; D unclear. Germline V gives CDR1 SGHTA, CDR2 FQGNSA. Trimming removed 2 bases from V and 10 bases from J, with 6 bases in between. There are 11 residues in the CDR3. This chain's CDR3 is CASSLRREQFF. CDR3 nucleotides: TGTGCCAGCAGCTTACGGCGGGAGCAGTTCTTC.

This chain uses TRBV7-2 with TRBJ2-5; D unresolved. V was clipped by 1 base and J by 2 bases, with 14 bases between them. The germline V gene has CDR1 SGHTA and CDR2 FQGNSA. This CDR3 contains 16 residues. CDR3 residues: CASSLGLGSGQETQYF. The CDR3 coding sequence is TGTGCCAGCAGCTTAGGGTTGGGCTCCGGGCAAGAGACCCAGTACTTC.

The rearrangement links TRBV5-4 to TRBJ1-2, with 7 bases lining up with TRBD1. Germline CDR1 and CDR2: SGHNT and YYREEE (reference sequence). Trimming cost V 4 bases and J 8 bases; bases outside gene matches: 17. The CDR3 runs to 16 residues. The CDR3 loop is CASSPHPTGTTGGYTF. CDR3 DNA: TGTGCCAGCAGCCCCCACCCGACAGGGACGACTGGGGGCTACACCTTC.

The chain's CDR3 is CASSPNRGDTQYF. The CDR3 DNA is TGTGCCAGCTCACCAAACCGCGGGGATACGCAGTATTTT. The rearrangement uses TRBV18 and TRBJ2-3, with D tentatively TRBD2 (5 bases). V lost 2 bases and J lost 6, with 9 bases in between. The CDR3 length is 13 residues. CDR1 KGHSH and CDR2 LQKENI come from the germline V gene.

This clone was seen a handful of times. The V gene is TRBV7-2, the J gene TRBJ1-2; 11 bases are shared with TRBD1. The CDR3 has 14 residues. V shed 4 bases and J 4 bases; nucleotides not matched to a gene: 2. Germline CDR1 is SGHTA and CDR2 is FQGNSA. CDR3 in DNA: TGTGCCAGCAGCTCGGACAGGGGGCCCTATGGCTACACCTTC. Its protein product is CASSSDRGPYGYTF.

The chain links TRBV20-1 to TRBJ2-5, with D unclear. The CDR3 extends over 11 amino acids. V lost 6 bases and J 7 bases, leaving 12 bases between the germline ends. Germline V gene sequence: CDR1 DFQATT, CDR2 SNEGSKA (reference sequence). CDR3 sequence reads: CSASLIGTQYF. CDR3 in DNA: TGCAGTGCGTCCCTCATAGGGACCCAGTACTTC.

The V and J genes are TRBV28 and TRBJ2-5; 9 positions agree with TRBD1. Trimming took 6 bases from V and 5 from J; bases not matched to a gene: 13. The CDR3 runs to 16 residues. The germline CDR1 and CDR2 sequences are MDHEN and SYDVKM. CDR3 loop: CASRILPGQGMETQYF. CDR3 DNA: TGTGCCAGCAGGATCCTCCCGGGACAGGGAATGGAGACCCAGTACTTC.

V is TRBV29-1 and J is TRBJ2-3; 9 nucleotides agree with TRBD2. In germline, CDR1 is SQVTM, CDR2 ANQGSEA. The CDR3 loop spans 16 amino acids. Germline trimming cut 7 bases from V and 0 bases from J; bases unmatched to any gene: 11. CDR3 region: CSARGTSSRSTDTQYF. As DNA, the CDR3 is TGCAGCGCCCGGGGGACTAGCTCGAGAAGCACAGATACGCAGTATTTT.

This sequence joins TRBV29-1 and TRBJ1-1, with D uncertain. Per the germline V gene, CDR1 is SQVTM and CDR2 is ANQGSEA. The V end lost 6 bases, the J end lost 1 base, and 15 bases lay between the germline ends. There are 14 residues in the CDR3. CDR3 residues: CSVALRAGNTEAFF. DNA of the CDR3: TGCAGCGTCGCCTTAAGGGCAGGGAACACTGAAGCTTTCTTT.

This clone was seen just once. V gene TRBV11-2 combines with J gene TRBJ2-5; 7 nucleotides align to TRBD2. After removal of 5 bases from V and 5 bases from J, the junction contained 11 bases not matched to a gene. CDR1 and CDR2 (germline): SGHAT, FQNNGV. The CDR3 is made up of 15 amino acids. CDR3 region: CASSPHLAAIETQYF. In nucleotides, the CDR3 is TGTGCCAGCAGCCCCCACCTAGCGGCTATCGAGACCCAGTACTTC.

The chain couples TRBV19 to TRBJ2-3; 16 bases are shared with TRBD2. The trim removed 1 base at V and 5 bases at J, leaving 15 bases unmatched. The CDR3 totals 21 residues. Germline V gives CDR1 LNHDA, CDR2 SQIVND (reference sequence). CDR3 nucleotides: TGTGCCAGTAGTATAGCCGGGACTAGCGGGAGGGCCTCGACGAACAGAGATACGCAGTATTTT. This gives the protein CASSIAGTSGRASTNRDTQYF.

This chain joins TRBV6-2 or TRBV6-3 and TRBJ2-3; perhaps D is TRBD1 or TRBD2 (5 bases each). The CDR3 spans 15 residues. Per germline, CDR1 MNHEY and CDR2 SVGEGT. V was trimmed by 3 bases and J by 3 bases, leaving 13 bases between them. The CDR3 is CASSYRQGATDTQYF. For the CDR3, the DNA is TGTGCCAGCAGTTATCGGCAGGGAGCGACAGATACGCAGTATTTT.

The chain combines TRBV4-1 with TRBJ2-1, with D possibly being TRBD1 (6 bases). The CDR3 has 12 amino acids. The germline V gene has CDR1 MGHRA and CDR2 YSYEKL. Trimming took off 4 bases at V and 9 bases at J, with 10 bases between the two ends. CDR3 coding DNA: TGCGCCAGCAGCCGGACAGCCGGTGAGCAGTTCTTC. Translation: CASSRTAGEQFF.

In this sample, this clone turned up once. This chain uses TRBV28 with TRBJ2-2, with D possibly being TRBD1 or TRBD2 (5 bases each). Trimming took 6 bases from V and 6 from J, leaving 11 bases between them. The germline gives CDR1 MDHEN, CDR2 SYDVKM. CDR3 length: 13 amino acids. CDR3 sequence reads: CASRGPVSGELFF. CDR3 nucleotide sequence: TGTGCCAGCAGGGGACCGGTTTCCGGGGAGCTGTTTTTT.

This clone was seen only once. The CDR3 sequence is CASSQVVQGPLSSYNSPLHF. CDR3 in DNA: TGTGCCAGCAGCCAAGTCGTACAGGGGCCTTTAAGCTCCTATAATTCACCCCTCCACTTT. The chain links TRBV3-1 (or the pseudogene TRBV3-2) to TRBJ1-6; 7 bases are shared with TRBD1. The germline CDR1 and CDR2 sequences are LGHDT and YNNKEL (reference sequence). CDR3 size: 20 residues. V was pared by 1 base and J by 0 bases, with 12 bases of the junction left unmatched.

The chain is built from TRBV6-5 and TRBJ2-5; D perhaps matches TRBD1 (5 bases). This CDR3 comprises 13 residues. Germline CDR1 and CDR2: MNHEY and SVGAGI. Trimming cost V 6 bases and J 3 bases, with 11 bases left between them. Here the CDR3 DNA reads TGTGCCAGCAGGGGGCTCAGCGAAGAGACCCAGTACTTC. It translates to CASRGLSEETQYF.

The count of this clone is one. V gene TRBV5-1 combines with J gene TRBJ2-1; D is possibly TRBD2 (6 bases). The CDR3 sequence is 14 residues long. Looked up from germline, CDR1 is SGHRS and CDR2 is YFSETQ. The V gene lost 4 bases and the J gene lost 5 bases, with 13 bases spanning the gap. The CDR3 bases are TGCGCCAGCAGCGCCGGGACTTCTAACAATGAGCAGTTCTTC. Protein sequence: CASSAGTSNNEQFF.

The chain combines TRBV2 with TRBJ1-3; D is possibly TRBD1 (6 bases). Germline-derived CDR1 and CDR2 are SNHLY and FYNNEI. The V end was cut by 7 bases, the J end by 0 bases, with 13 bases between. The CDR3 is 15 amino acids. CDR3 region: CASKDSFNSGNTIYF. The CDR3 region has the DNA TGTGCCAGCAAGGACAGCTTTAACTCTGGAAACACCATATATTTT.

The V gene is TRBV6-2 or TRBV6-3, the J gene TRBJ1-3; 8 bases match TRBD1. The CDR3 sequence is 15 residues long. The V segment lost 6 bases and the J segment 0 bases; nucleotides outside the gene matches: 4. Per the germline V gene, CDR1 is MNHEY and CDR2 is SVGEGT. The CDR3 DNA is TGTGCCAGCAGCGGACAGGGTTTCTCTGGAAACACCATATATTTT. It translates to CASSGQGFSGNTIYF.

The CDR3 loop reads CASSLLAGAGTGELFF. For the CDR3, the DNA is TGTGCCAGCAGTTTGCTAGCGGGAGCGGGTACCGGGGAGCTGTTTTTT. The rearrangement joins TRBV27 to TRBJ2-2; 10 bases align to TRBD2. J was trimmed by 5 bases and V by 3 bases; bases with no gene match: 6. The CDR3 totals 16 residues. Germline CDR1 and CDR2: MNHEY and SMNVEV (reference sequence).

In its sample, this clone was seen a few times. This rearrangement joins TRBV5-8 to TRBJ2-7, with 7 bases identical to TRBD1. Trimming cost V 4 bases and J 0 bases; bases outside gene matches: 10. CDR1 is SGHTS, CDR2 YDEGEE, per germline. The CDR3 extends over 16 amino acids. CDR3 nucleotides: TGTGCCAGCAGCCTACAGGGGATTGGAAGCTCCTACGAGCAGTACTTC. This sequence encodes CASSLQGIGSSYEQYF.

The V call is TRBV30, the J call TRBJ2-7; TRBD2 matches at 7 bases. CDR1 is GTSNPN and CDR2 is SVGIG in the germline V gene (reference sequence). J gave up 2 bases and V 4 bases, and 8 bases lay outside the gene matches. The CDR3 length is 14 residues. The CDR3 loop reads CAWTGRERPYEQYF. The CDR3 DNA reads TGTGCCTGGACGGGGCGGGAGAGGCCCTACGAGCAGTACTTC.

This clone has a single count. V usage is TRBV9 and J usage is TRBJ1-3, with D unresolved. The CDR3 loop spans 15 amino acids. Germline V gene sequence: CDR1 SGDLS, CDR2 YYNGEE. Trimming stripped 1 base from V and 0 bases from J, with 8 bases between. CDR3 protein: CASSVQSSSGNTIYF. Written as DNA, the CDR3 is TGTGCCAGCAGCGTACAGTCCAGCTCTGGAAACACCATATATTTT.

This clone is termed medium-sized (0.01 to 0.1%). This chain links TRBV9 with TRBJ2-7; 7 positions match TRBD1. With V trimmed by 4 bases and J by 5 bases, 9 bases remained unmatched. The CDR3 runs 14 residues. CDR1 is SGDLS, CDR2 YYNGEE, per germline. CDR3 loop: CASSPATGRDEQYF. CDR3 in DNA: TGTGCCAGCAGCCCGGCGACAGGGAGAGACGAGCAGTACTTC.

This sequence joins TRBV7-6 and TRBJ2-1; no clear D. V shed 1 base and J shed 4 bases, with 14 bases lying between them. CDR3 length: 16 amino acids. Germline V CDR1 and CDR2: SGHVS, FNYEAQ. The CDR3 DNA reads as TGTGCCAGCAGCTTAGTCTCGGCAGAAACTTACAATGAGCAGTTCTTC. This translates into CASSLVSAETYNEQFF.

The DNA for the CDR3 is TGTGCCAGCAGCTTAGGAGAGGATGGCGGCTACACCTTC. The encoded protein is CASSLGEDGGYTF. The chain links TRBV7-2 to TRBJ1-2; D is unclear. This CDR3 has 13 residues. V lost 1 base, J lost 8 bases, and 11 bases lay in between. Germline-derived CDR1 and CDR2 are SGHTA and FQGNSA.